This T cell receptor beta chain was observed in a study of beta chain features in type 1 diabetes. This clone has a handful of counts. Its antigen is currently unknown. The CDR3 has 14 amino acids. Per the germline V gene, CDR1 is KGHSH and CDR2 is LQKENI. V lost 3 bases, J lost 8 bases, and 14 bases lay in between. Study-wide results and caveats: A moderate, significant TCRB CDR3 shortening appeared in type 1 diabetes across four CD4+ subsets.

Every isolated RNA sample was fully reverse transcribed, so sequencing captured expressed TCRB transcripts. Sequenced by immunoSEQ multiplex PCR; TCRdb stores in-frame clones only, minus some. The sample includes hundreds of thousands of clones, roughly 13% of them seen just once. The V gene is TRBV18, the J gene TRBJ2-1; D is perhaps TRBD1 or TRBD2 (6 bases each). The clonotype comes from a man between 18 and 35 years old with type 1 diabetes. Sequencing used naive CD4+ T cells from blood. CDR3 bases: TGTGCCAGCTCACCCGGGACGGAGGGGGATGAGCAGTTCTTC. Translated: CASSPGTEGDEQFF.